This entry describes one TCR beta chain. Antigen: not known. This record comes from a study of cytotoxic CD8 clonotypes in ibrutinib-treated CLL. Findings of the study overall: Baseline clonality was higher than in age-matched healthy donors and moved in step with circulating CD8+ T-cell counts.

Data came from immunoSEQ multiplex PCR; TCRdb stores just in-frame clones and leaves some out. Counted here are about 60,000 clones, roughly 50% occurring once; the ten biggest clones make up roughly a quarter. Germline lookup yields CDR1 SEHNR and CDR2 FQNEAQ (reference sequence). Trimming stripped 4 bases from V and 0 bases from J, with 15 bases between. The CDR3 consists of 16 residues. This chain connects TRBV7-9 to TRBJ2-5; D is perhaps TRBD2 (5 bases). This sample comprised PBMCs, obtained at disease progression, from a patient treated with ibrutinib. The clonotype originates from a human donor with chronic lymphocytic leukemia. CDR3 bases: TGTGCCAGCAGCTCTTTCGCGACGGAGGACCAAGAGACCCAGTACTTC. Translating it yields CASSSFATEDQETQYF. The full variable domain, with the rest looked up from reference TRBV7-9 and TRBJ2-5, is DTGVSQNPRHKITKRGQNVTFRCDPISEHNRLYWYRQTLGQGPEFLTYFQNEAQLEKSRLLSDRFSAERPKGSFSTLEIQRTEQGDSAMYLCASSSFATEDQETQYFGPGTRLLVL.